Here is one T cell receptor (beta chain) with its context. The record originates from a study of blood T cell repertoires in COVID-19. V was pared by 0 bases and J by 0 bases, with 3 bases between. The germline V gene encodes CDR1 LGHDT and CDR2 YNNKEL (reference sequence). The CDR3 totals 14 residues. Under the authors' procedure: Amplification of reference gene primers was used by the study to estimate nucleated cell counts. Some clones are missing from TCRdb's copy, which holds only in-frame ones; the method was immunoSEQ multiplex PCR. V and J calls and clone size are given by that table; D and trimming were obtained from the DNA. The repertoire holds approximately 250,000 clones, with 70% to 85% as singletons.

The J gene is TRBJ1-3, the V gene TRBV3-1 (or the pseudogene TRBV3-2); D is undetermined. The receptor was isolated from a woman aged 40 to 50 who had recovered from COVID-19. Sequencing was carried out using peripheral blood. CDR3 sequence reads: CASSQDNSGNTIYF. CDR3 DNA sequence: TGTGCCAGCAGCCAAGATAACTCTGGAAACACCATATATTTT.